This T cell receptor (beta chain) was captured in a study of cytomegalovirus exposure and HLA in healthy donors. Study-level findings and limits: The authors enumerated some 170 TCR beta chains as linked to cytomegalovirus. In vitro checks showed that a few CMV-associated chains really do target CMV antigens. High sensitivity and specificity were reportedly achieved when the classifier diagnosed cytomegalovirus status.

Data came from immunoSEQ multiplex PCR; TCRdb stores just in-frame clones and leaves some out. The sample has over 110,000 clones; 70% to 90% are singletons. The ends were cut back, 5 bases at V and 4 bases at J, with 15 bases in the middle. Germline CDR1 SNHLY, CDR2 FYNNEI. The CDR3 totals 15 residues. Remarks on this clone: What it recognizes is unknown.

The chain couples TRBV2 to TRBJ2-1; tentatively, D is TRBD1 (6 bases). Material for sequencing was PBMCs. The clonotype originates from a man between 18 and 29 years old in good health and CMV-seropositive. Here the CDR3 DNA reads TGTGCCAGCAGTAAAGACAGGACAATGTACAATGAGCAGTTCTTC. This codes for CASSKDRTMYNEQFF.